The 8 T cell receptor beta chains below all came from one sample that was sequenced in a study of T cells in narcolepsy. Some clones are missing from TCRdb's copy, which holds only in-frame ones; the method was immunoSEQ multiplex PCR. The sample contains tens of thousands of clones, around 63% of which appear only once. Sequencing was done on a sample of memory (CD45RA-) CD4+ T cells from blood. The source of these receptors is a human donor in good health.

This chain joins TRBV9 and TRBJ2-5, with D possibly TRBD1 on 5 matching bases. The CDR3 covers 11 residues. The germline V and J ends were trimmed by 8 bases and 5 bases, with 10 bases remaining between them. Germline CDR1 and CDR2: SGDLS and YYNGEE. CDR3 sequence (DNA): TGTGCCAGAGGGGTCGTGGAGACCCAGTACTTC. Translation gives CARGVVETQYF.

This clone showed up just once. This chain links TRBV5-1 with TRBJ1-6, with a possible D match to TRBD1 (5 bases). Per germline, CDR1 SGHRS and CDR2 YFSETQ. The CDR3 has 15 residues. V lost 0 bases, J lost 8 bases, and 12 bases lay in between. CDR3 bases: TGCGCCAGCAGCTTGGCCGGAGGGGACTATTCACCCCTCCACTTT. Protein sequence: CASSLAGGDYSPLHF.

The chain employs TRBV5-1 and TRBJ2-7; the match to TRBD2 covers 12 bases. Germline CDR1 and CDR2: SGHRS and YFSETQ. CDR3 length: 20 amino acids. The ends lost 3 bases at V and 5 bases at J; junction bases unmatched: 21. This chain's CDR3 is CASSSSSSGRADRGPDEQYF. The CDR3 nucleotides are TGCGCCAGCAGCTCTTCTTCTAGCGGGAGGGCCGATCGGGGTCCGGACGAGCAGTACTTC.

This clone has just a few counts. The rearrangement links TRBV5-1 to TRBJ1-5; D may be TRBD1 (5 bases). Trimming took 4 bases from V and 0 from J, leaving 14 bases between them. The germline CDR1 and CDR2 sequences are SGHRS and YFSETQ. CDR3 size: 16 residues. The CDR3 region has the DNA TGCGCCAGCAGCCGAGGAGAACAGGATAGCAATCAGCCCCAGCATTTT. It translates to CASSRGEQDSNQPQHF. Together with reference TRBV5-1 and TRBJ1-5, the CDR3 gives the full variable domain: KAGVTQTPRYLIKTRGQQVTLSCSPISGHRSVSWYQQTPGQGLQFLFEYFSETQRNKGNFPGRFSGRQFSNSRSEMNVSTLELGDSALYLCASSRGEQDSNQPQHFGDGTRLSIL.

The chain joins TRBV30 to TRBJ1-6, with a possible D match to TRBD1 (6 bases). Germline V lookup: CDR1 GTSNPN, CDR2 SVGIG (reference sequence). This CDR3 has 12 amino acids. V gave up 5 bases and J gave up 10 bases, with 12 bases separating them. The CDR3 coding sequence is TGTGCCTGGTACAGGGTCGGATCACCCCTCCACTTT. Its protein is CAWYRVGSPLHF.

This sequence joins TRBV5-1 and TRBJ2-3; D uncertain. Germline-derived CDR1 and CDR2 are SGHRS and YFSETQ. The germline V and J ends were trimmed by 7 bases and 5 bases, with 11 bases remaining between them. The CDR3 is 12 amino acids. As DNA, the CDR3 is TGCGCCAGCTCCACCGGGCAAGATACGCAGTATTTT. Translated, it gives CASSTGQDTQYF.

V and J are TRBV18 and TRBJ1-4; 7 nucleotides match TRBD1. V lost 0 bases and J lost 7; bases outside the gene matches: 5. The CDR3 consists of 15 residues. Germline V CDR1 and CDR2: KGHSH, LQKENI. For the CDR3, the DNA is TGTGCCAGCTCACCACCACCAGGGACAGCTGAAAAACTGTTTTTT. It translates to CASSPPPGTAEKLFF.

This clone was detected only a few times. DNA of the CDR3: TGTGCCAGCAGTCCGGGACAGGGGAAGGGTGGCTACACCTTC. Translating gives CASSPGQGKGGYTF. This chain connects TRBV6-5 to TRBJ1-2; TRBD1 matches at 10 bases. The junction had 7 bases not matched to a gene; V was cut back by 5 bases and J by 7 bases. The CDR3 spans 14 residues. Germline V gives CDR1 MNHEY, CDR2 SVGAGI.